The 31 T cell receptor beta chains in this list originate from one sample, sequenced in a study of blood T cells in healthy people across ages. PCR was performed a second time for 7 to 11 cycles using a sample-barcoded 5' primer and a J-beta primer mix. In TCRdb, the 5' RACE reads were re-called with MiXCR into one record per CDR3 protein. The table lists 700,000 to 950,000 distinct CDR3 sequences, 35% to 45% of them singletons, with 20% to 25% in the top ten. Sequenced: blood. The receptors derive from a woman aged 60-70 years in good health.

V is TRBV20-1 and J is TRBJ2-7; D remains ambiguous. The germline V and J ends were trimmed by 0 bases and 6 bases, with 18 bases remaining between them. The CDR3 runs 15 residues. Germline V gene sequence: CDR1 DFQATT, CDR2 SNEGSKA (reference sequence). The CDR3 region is CSARDPQTLWGEQYF. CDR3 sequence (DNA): TGCAGTGCTAGAGATCCGCAGACTCTCTGGGGCGAGCAGTACTTC.

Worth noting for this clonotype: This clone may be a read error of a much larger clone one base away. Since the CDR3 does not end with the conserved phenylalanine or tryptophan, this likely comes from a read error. The CDR3 spells CASSLDRATRQETQYI. In DNA, the CDR3 is TGCGCCAGCAGCTTGGACAGGGCAACCCGACAAGAGACCCAGTACATC. The chain combines TRBV5-1 with TRBJ2-5; D may be TRBD1 (6 bases). Trimming removed 0 bases at V and 2 bases at J, with 14 bases between. Germline V gene data show CDR1 as SGHRS and CDR2 as YFSETQ. This CDR3 is built from 16 residues.

The CDR3 spells CASSLTRRFHEQYF. The CDR3 coding sequence is TGTGCCAGCAGTTTAACGCGTAGATTCCACGAGCAGTACTTC. The chain carries TRBV12-3 or TRBV12-4 and TRBJ2-7; the D is unclear. Trimming took off 2 bases at V and 5 bases at J, with 13 bases between the two ends. CDR3 length: 14 amino acids.

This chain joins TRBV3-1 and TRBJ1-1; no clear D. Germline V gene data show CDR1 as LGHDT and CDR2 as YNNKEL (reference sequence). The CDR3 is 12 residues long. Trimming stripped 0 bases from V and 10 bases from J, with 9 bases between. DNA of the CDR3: TGTGCCAGCAGCCAAGACCCCTGGGGAGCTTTCTTT. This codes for CASSQDPWGAFF.

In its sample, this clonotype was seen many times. In DNA, the CDR3 is TGCAGCGTTGCGGGAGAGATCCAAGAGACCCAGTACTTC. It is translated as CSVAGEIQETQYF. The rearrangement links TRBV29-1 to TRBJ2-5; TRBD2 might be the D (6 bases). Germline CDR1 SQVTM, CDR2 ANQGSEA. Between the trimmed V and J ends, which lost 4 bases and 1 base, there was a span of 10 bases. The CDR3 is made up of 13 amino acids.

CDR3 sequence reads: CASSEFVTAAFEQFF. DNA for the CDR3: TGTGCCAGCAGTGAATTCGTGACGGCTGCCTTTGAGCAGTTCTTC. The chain is built from TRBV25-1 and TRBJ2-1, with D hard to call. The CDR3 has 15 amino acids. Germline CDR1 reads MGHDK; CDR2 reads SYGVNS. Trimming stripped 1 base from V and 9 bases from J, with 16 bases between.

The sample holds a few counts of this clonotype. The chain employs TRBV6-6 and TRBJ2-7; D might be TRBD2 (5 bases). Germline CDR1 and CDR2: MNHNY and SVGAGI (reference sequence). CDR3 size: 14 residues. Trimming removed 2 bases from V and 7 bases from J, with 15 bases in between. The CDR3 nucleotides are TGTGCCAGCAGTTACCCCCTAGACCCGGGGGAGCAGTACTTC. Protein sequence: CASSYPLDPGEQYF.

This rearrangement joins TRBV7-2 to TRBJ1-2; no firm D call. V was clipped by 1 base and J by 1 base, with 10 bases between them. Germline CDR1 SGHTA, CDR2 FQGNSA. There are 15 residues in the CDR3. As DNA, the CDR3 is TGTGCCAGCAGCTTAGGTCCACAAAATAACTATGGCTACACCTTC. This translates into CASSLGPQNNYGYTF.

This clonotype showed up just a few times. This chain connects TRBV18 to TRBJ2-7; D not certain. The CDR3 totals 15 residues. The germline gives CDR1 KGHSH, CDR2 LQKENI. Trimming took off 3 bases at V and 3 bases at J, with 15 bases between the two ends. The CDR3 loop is CASSPKRYGYYEQYF. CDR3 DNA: TGTGCCAGCTCACCTAAGAGGTACGGGTACTACGAGCAGTACTTC.

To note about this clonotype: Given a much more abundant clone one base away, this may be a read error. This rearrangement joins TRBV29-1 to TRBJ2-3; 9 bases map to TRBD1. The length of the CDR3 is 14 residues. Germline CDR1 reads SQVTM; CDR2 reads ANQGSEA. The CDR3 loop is CSVETGTGRDAQYF. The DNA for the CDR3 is TGCAGCGTTGAGACCGGGACAGGGAGAGATGCGCAGTATTTT.

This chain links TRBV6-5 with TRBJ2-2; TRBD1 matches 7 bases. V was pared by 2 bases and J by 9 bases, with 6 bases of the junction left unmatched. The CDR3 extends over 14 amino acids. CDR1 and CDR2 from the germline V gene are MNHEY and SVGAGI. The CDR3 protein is CASSYRQGIRELFF. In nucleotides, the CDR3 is TGTGCCAGCAGTTACAGACAGGGTATCCGGGAGCTGTTTTTT.

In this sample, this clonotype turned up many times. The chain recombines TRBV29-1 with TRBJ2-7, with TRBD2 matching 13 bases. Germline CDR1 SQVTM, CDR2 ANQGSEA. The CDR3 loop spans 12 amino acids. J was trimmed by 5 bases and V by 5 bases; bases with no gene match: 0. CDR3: CSVTSGRDEQYF. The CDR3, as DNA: TGCAGCGTTACTAGCGGGAGGGACGAGCAGTACTTC.

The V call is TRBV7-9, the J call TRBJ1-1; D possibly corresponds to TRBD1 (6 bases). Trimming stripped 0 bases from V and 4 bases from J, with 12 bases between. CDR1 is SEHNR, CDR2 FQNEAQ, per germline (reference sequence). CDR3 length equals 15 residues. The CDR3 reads CASSLAQGMGTEAFF. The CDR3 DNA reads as TGTGCCAGCAGCTTAGCACAGGGTATGGGCACTGAAGCTTTCTTT.

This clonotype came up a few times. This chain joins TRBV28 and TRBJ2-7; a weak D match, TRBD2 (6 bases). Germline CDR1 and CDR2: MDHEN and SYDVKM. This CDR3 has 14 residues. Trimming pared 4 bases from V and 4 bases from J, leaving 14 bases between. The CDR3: CASSSRLAEYEQYF. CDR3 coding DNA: TGTGCCAGCAGTTCCCGATTAGCGGAATACGAGCAGTACTTC.

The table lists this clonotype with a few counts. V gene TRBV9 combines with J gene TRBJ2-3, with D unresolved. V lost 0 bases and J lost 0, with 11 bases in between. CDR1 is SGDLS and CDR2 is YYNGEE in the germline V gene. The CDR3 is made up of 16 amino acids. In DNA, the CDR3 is TGTGCCAGCAGCGTAGGGAACCACGGGAGCACAGATACGCAGTATTTT. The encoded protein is CASSVGNHGSTDTQYF.

This chain's CDR3 is CASRRTGVKNTEAFF. The CDR3 nucleotides are TGTGCCAGCAGACGGACAGGGGTTAAGAACACTGAAGCTTTCTTT. The V call is TRBV6-2 or TRBV6-3, the J call TRBJ1-1; 9 bases match TRBD1. The trim removed 6 bases at V and 1 base at J, leaving 6 bases unmatched. Germline V gene data show CDR1 as MNHEY and CDR2 as SVGEGT. The length of the CDR3 is 15 residues.

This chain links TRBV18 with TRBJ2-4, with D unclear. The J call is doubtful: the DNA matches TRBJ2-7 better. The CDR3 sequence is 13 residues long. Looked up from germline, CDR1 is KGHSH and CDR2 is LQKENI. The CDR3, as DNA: TGTGCCAGCTCACCTACAGCCGGACACGAGCAGTACTTC. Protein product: CASSPTAGHEQYF.

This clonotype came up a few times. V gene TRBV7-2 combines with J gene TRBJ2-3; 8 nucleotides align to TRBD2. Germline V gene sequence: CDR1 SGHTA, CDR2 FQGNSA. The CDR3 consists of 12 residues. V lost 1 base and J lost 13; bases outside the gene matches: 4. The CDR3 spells CASSLGNGGEYF. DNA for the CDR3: TGTGCCAGCAGCTTAGGGAACGGGGGGGAGTATTTT. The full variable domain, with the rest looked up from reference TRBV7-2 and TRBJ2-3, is GAGVSQSPSNKVTEKGKDVELRCDPISGHTALYWYRQSLGQGLEFLIYFQGNSAPDKSGLPSDRFSAERTGGSVSTLTIQRTQQEDSAVYLCASSLGNGGEYFGPGTRLTVL.

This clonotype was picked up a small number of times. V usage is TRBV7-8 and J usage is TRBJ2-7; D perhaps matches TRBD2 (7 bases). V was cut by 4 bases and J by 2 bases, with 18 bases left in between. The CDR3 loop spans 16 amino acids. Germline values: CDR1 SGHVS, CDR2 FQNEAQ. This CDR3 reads CASSSRRLAGAYEQYF. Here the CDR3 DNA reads TGTGCCAGCAGCTCAAGGAGACTAGCAGGGGCCTACGAGCAGTACTTC.

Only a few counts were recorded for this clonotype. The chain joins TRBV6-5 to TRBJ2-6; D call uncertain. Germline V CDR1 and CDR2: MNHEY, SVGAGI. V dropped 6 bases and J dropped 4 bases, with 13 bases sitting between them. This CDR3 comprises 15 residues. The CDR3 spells CASRGSSAGANVLTF. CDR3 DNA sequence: TGTGCCAGCAGAGGGTCCTCGGCGGGGGCCAACGTCCTGACTTTC.

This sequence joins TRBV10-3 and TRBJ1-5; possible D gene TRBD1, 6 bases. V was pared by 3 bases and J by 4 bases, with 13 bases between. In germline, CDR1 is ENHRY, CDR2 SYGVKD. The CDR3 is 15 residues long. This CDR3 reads CAISDRTDLNQPQHF. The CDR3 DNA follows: TGTGCCATCAGTGACCGGACAGACCTAAATCAGCCCCAGCATTTT.

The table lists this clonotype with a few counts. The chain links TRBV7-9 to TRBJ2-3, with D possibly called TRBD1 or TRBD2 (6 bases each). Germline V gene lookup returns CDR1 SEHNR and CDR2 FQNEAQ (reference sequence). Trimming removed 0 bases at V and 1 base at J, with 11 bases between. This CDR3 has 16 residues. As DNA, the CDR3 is TGTGCCAGCAGCTTAGCCCTGGGGGGCGGCACAGATACGCAGTATTTT. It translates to CASSLALGGGTDTQYF.

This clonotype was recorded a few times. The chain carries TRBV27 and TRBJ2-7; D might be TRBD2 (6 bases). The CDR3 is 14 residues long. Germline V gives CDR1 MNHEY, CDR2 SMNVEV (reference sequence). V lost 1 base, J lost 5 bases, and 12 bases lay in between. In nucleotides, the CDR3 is TGTGCCAGCAGTTTATGGGCGGGATCCCACGAGCAGTACTTC. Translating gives CASSLWAGSHEQYF.

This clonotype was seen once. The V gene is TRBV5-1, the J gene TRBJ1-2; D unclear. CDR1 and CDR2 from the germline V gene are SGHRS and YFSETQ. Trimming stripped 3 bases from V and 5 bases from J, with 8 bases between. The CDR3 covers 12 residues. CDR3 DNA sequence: TGCGCCAGCAGCTCATTCGAGTATGGCTACACCTTC. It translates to CASSSFEYGYTF.

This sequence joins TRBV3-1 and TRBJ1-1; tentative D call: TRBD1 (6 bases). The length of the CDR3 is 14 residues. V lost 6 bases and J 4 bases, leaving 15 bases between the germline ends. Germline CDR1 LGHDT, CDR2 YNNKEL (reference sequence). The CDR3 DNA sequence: TGTGCCAGCAGAGTTACAGGGTCTAGCACTGAAGCTTTCTTT. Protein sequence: CASRVTGSSTEAFF.

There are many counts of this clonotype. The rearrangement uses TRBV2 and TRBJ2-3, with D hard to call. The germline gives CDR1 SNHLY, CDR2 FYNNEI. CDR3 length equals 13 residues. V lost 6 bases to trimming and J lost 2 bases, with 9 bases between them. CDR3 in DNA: TGTGCCAGCAGAGCCGAAAACACAGATACGCAGTATTTT. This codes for CASRAENTDTQYF.

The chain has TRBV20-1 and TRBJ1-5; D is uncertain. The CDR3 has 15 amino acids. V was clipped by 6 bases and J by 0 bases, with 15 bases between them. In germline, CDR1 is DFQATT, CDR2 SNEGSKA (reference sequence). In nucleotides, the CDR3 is TGCAGTGCCGAAGTGGATATCTATAGCAATCAGCCCCAGCATTTT. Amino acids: CSAEVDIYSNQPQHF.

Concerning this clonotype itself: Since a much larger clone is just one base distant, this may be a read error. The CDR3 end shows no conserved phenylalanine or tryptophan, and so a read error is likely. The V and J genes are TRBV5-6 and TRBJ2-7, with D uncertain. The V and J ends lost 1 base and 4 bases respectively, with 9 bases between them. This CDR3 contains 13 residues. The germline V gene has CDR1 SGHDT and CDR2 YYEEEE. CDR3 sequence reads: CASSLSVTYEQYL. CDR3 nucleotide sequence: TGTGCCAGCAGCTTGTCGGTGACTTACGAGCAGTACTTA.

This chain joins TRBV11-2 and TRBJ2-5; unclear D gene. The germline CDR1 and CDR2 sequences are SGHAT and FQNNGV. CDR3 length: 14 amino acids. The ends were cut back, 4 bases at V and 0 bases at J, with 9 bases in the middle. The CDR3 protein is CASSSRVNQETQYF. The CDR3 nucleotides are TGTGCCAGCAGCTCCCGGGTCAACCAAGAGACCCAGTACTTC.

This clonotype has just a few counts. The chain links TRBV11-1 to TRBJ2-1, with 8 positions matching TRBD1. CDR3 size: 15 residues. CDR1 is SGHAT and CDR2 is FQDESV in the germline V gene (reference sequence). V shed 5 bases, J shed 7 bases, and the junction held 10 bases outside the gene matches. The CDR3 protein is CASSQRTGSTNEQFF. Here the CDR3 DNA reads TGTGCCAGCAGCCAAAGGACAGGGTCGACAAATGAGCAGTTCTTC. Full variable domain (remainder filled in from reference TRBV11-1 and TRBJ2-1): EAEVAQSPRYKITEKSQAVAFWCDPISGHATLYWYRQILGQGPELLVQFQDESVVDDSQLPKDRFSAERLKGVDSTLKIQPAELGDSAMYLCASSQRTGSTNEQFFGPGTRLTVL.

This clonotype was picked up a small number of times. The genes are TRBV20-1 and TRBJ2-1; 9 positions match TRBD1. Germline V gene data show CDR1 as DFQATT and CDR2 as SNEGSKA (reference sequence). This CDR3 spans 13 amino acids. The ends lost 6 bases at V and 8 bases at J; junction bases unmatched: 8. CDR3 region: CSAVRTGVDEQFF. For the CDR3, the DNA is TGCAGTGCCGTTAGGACAGGGGTAGATGAGCAGTTCTTC.